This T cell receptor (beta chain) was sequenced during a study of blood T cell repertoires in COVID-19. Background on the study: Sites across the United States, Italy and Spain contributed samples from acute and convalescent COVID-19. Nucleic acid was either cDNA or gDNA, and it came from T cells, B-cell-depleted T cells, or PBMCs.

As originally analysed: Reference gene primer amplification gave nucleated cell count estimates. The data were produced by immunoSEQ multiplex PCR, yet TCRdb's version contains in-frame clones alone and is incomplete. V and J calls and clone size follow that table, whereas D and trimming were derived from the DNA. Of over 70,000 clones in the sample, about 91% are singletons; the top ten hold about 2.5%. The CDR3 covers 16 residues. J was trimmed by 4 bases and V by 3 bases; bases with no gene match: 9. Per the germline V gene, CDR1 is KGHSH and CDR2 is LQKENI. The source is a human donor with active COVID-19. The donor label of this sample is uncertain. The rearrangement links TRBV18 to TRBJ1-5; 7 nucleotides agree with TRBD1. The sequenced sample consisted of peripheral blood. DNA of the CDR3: TGTGCCAGCTCACCCGGACAGGACAGTTATAATCAGCCCCAGCATTTT. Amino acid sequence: CASSPGQDSYNQPQHF.